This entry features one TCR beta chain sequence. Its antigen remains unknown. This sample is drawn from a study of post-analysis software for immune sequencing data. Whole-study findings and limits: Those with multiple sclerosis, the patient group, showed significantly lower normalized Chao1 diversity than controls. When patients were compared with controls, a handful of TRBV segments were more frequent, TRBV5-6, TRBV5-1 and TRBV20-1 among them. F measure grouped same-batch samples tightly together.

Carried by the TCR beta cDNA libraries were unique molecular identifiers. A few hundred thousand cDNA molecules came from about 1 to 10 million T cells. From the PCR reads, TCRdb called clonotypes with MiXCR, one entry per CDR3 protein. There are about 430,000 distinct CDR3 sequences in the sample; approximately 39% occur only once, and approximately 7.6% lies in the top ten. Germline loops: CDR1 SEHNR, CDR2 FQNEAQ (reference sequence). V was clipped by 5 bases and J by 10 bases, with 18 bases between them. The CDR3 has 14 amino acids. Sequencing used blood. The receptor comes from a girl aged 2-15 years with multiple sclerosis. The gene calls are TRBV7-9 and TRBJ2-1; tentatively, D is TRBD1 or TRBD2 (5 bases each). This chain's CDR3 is CASSVRDVSYEQFF. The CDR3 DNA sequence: TGTGCCAGCAGCGTCCGGGACGTCTCCTACGAGCAGTTCTTC. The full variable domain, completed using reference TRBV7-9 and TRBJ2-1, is DTGVSQNPRHKITKRGQNVTFRCDPISEHNRLYWYRQTLGQGPEFLTYFQNEAQLEKSRLLSDRFSAERPKGSFSTLEIQRTEQGDSAMYLCASSVRDVSYEQFFGPGTRLTVL.